Each of the 8 T cell receptor beta chains below was sequenced from the same sample in a study of technical replicates of blood from a handful of donors. The method was immunoSEQ multiplex PCR; TCRdb's version includes in-frame clones alone and lacks a portion of them. This table holds tens of thousands of clones, 90% found once. The sequenced sample consisted of PBMCs. These TCRs come from a human donor in good health. Some clones in this sample may be carry-over from other donors' samples.

J is TRBJ2-7 and V is TRBV30; tentatively, D is TRBD2 (5 bases). Trimming took 3 bases from V and 2 from J, leaving 11 bases between them. In germline, CDR1 is GTSNPN, CDR2 SVGIG (reference sequence). The CDR3 runs to 13 residues. In DNA form, the CDR3 reads TGTGCCTGGAGGTCCGTGGGAGCCTACGAGCAGTACTTC. Protein sequence: CAWRSVGAYEQYF.

The chain couples TRBV20-1 to TRBJ2-2; D call uncertain. CDR3 size: 11 residues. CDR1 DFQATT and CDR2 SNEGSKA come from the germline V gene (reference sequence). The ends were cut back, 6 bases at V and 5 bases at J, with 7 bases in the middle. The CDR3 DNA reads as TGCAGTGCCCCACTAACCGGGGAGCTGTTTTTT. It translates to CSAPLTGELFF.

The rearrangement joins TRBV6-1 to TRBJ2-3, with TRBD1 identical over 9 bases. The CDR3 has 15 amino acids. The V segment lost 7 bases and the J segment 2 bases; nucleotides outside the gene matches: 7. Germline V gene data show CDR1 as MNHNS and CDR2 as SASEGT. The CDR3 loop is CASTLRDRATDTQYF. The CDR3 nucleotides are TGTGCCAGCACCCTACGGGACAGGGCCACAGATACGCAGTATTTT.

The V call is TRBV10-3, the J call TRBJ1-1, with a tentative D call TRBD1 (6 bases). V shed 4 bases and J shed 5 bases, with 11 bases lying between them. CDR3 length equals 13 residues. In germline, CDR1 is ENHRY, CDR2 SYGVKD. The CDR3 bases are TGTGCCATCAGTGGGGGGGGCCGTACTGAAGCTTTCTTT. The encoded protein is CAISGGGRTEAFF.

This rearrangement joins TRBV7-2 to TRBJ2-3; 9 bases map to TRBD2. V shed 5 bases and J 3 bases; nucleotides not matched to a gene: 3. Germline values: CDR1 SGHTA, CDR2 FQGNSA. There are 14 residues in the CDR3. CDR3 sequence: CASSTLAGTDTQYF. The DNA of the CDR3 is TGTGCCAGCAGCACCCTAGCGGGGACAGATACGCAGTATTTT.

This clone came up a few times. This sequence joins TRBV14 and TRBJ1-6; D not certain. Germline V gene lookup returns CDR1 SGHDN and CDR2 FVKESK. There are 17 residues in the CDR3. V gave up 0 bases and J gave up 8 bases, with 17 bases separating them. The CDR3, as DNA: TGTGCCAGCAGCCAAGAAGGTTCAAGAGGGTGGGATTCACCCCTCCACTTT. As protein: CASSQEGSRGWDSPLHF. The full variable domain, completed using reference TRBV14 and TRBJ1-6, is EAGVTQFPSHSVIEKGQTVTLRCDPISGHDNLYWYRRVMGKEIKFLLHFVKESKQDESGMPNNRFLAERTGGTYSTLKVQPAELEDSGVYFCASSQEGSRGWDSPLHFGNGTRLTVT.

The J gene is TRBJ1-2, the V gene TRBV10-3; D not certain. This CDR3 spans 13 amino acids. The germline CDR1 and CDR2 sequences are ENHRY and SYGVKD. V lost 2 bases to trimming and J lost 7 bases, with 11 bases between them. DNA for the CDR3: TGTGCCATCAGTGAGACCAGTTCTCCTGGCTACACCTTC. It codes for CAISETSSPGYTF.

The chain recombines TRBV30 with TRBJ1-1; D ambiguous. CDR1 and CDR2 from the germline V gene are GTSNPN and SVGIG (reference sequence). The CDR3 runs to 13 residues. V lost 4 bases and J lost 0, with 9 bases in between. For the CDR3, the DNA is TGTGCCTGGATCCAATCAGTGAACACTGAAGCTTTCTTT. It codes for CAWIQSVNTEAFF.